The TCR beta chain described here comes from a study of T cells in Graves' hyperthyroidism and ophthalmopathy. Study results and caveats: Model-based prediction identified ophthalmopathy a median roughly six months prior to its onset.

TCR beta CDR3 regions were amplified from RNA. The TCR CDR3 was amplified in a first-round RT-PCR using the HTBI primer set. MiXCR, run by TCRdb on the multiplex PCR reads, gives a single entry per CDR3 protein. Here the sample spans 250,000 to 300,000 distinct CDR3 sequences, 13% to 15% being singletons. Comment on this clonotype: The target antigen is unknown.

Newly diagnosed hyperthyroidism patients aged 18 to 65 years had disease lasting under 2 months. Exclusion followed for patients with uncontrolled infection, other autoimmune disease, pregnancy or lactation. Using over 8.5 ml of fresh peripheral blood, PBMCs were prepared. Germline CDR1 is SNHLY and CDR2 is FYNNEI. The CDR3 contains 11 residues. V dropped 5 bases and J dropped 11 bases, with 12 bases sitting between them. This clonotype was sampled from a woman between 35 and 50 years old with Graves' hyperthyroidism that later progressed to Graves' ophthalmopathy. Sequencing was performed on blood. The genes are TRBV2 and TRBJ1-1; possibly TRBD1 for D (5 bases). The CDR3 loop is CASSTHGDAFF. In DNA form, the CDR3 reads TGTGCCAGCAGTACCCATGGGGACGCTTTCTTT.